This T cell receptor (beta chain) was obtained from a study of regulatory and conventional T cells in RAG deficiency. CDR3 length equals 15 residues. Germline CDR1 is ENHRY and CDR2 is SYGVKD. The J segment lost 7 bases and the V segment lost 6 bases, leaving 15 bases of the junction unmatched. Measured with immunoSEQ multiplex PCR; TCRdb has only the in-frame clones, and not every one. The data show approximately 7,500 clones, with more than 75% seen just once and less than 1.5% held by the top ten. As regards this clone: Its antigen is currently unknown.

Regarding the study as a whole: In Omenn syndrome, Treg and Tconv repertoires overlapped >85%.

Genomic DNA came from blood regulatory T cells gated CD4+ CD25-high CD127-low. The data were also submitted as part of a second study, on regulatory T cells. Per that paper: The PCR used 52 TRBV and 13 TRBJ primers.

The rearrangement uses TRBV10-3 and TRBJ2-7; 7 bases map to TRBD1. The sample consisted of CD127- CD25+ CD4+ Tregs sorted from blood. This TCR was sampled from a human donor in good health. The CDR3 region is CAIRQASTGVGEQYF. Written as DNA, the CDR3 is TGTGCCATCAGACAAGCCTCTACAGGGGTTGGGGAGCAGTACTTC.